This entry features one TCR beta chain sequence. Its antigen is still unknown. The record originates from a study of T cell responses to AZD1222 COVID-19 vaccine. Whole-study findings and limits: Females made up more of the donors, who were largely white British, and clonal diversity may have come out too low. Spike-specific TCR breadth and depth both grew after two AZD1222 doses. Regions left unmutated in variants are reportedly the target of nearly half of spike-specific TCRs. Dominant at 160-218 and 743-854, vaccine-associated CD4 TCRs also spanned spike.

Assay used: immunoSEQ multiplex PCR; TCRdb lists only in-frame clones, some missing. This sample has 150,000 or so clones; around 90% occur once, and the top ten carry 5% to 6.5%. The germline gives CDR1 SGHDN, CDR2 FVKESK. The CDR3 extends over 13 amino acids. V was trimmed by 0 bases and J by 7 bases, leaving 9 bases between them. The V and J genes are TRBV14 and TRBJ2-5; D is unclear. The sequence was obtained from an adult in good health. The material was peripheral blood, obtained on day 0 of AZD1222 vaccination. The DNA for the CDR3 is TGTGCCAGCAGCCAAGATTTGTGGGGGACCCAGTACTTC. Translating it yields CASSQDLWGTQYF.